The 11 T cell receptor beta chains presented below share a single source sample, sequenced in a study of blood T cell repertoires in COVID-19. Profiled with immunoSEQ multiplex PCR; TCRdb holds only in-frame clones, not every one. The data hold approximately 300,000 clones, with approximately 84% observed a single time. The specimen sequenced was PBMCs or T cells enriched from blood (not recorded which). These receptor sequences come from a woman aged 18-29 years who had recovered from COVID-19.

This chain joins TRBV19 and TRBJ1-1, with D perhaps TRBD1 (6 bases). V shed 3 bases and J shed 3 bases, with 23 bases lying between them. The CDR3 sequence is 18 residues long. Germline values: CDR1 LNHDA, CDR2 SQIVND (reference sequence). CDR3 coding DNA: TGTGCCAGTAGTATGGCCTATGTGCGCGACAGGCCCGACACTGAAGCTTTCTTT. This gives the protein CASSMAYVRDRPDTEAFF.

This chain joins TRBV29-1 and TRBJ2-1; 9 nucleotides match TRBD2. The CDR3 sequence is 15 residues long. Trimming cost V 7 bases and J 3 bases; bases outside gene matches: 10. CDR1 is SQVTM, CDR2 ANQGSEA, per germline. The CDR3 region has the DNA TGCAGCGAAGAGCGGGAGGTCTTAATCTACAATGAGCAGTTCTTC. It specifies CSEEREVLIYNEQFF.

This sequence joins TRBV5-8 and TRBJ2-5; 7 bases match TRBD1. The CDR3 consists of 14 residues. V gave up 4 bases and J gave up 7 bases; unmatched junction bases: 10. Germline V CDR1 and CDR2: SGHTS, YDEGEE. This CDR3 is CASSVQGTGGTQYF. In DNA, the CDR3 is TGTGCCAGCAGCGTACAGGGGACCGGTGGGACCCAGTACTTC. Full variable domain (missing parts from reference TRBV5-8 and TRBJ2-5): EAGVTQSPTHLIKTRGQQATLRCSPISGHTSVYWYQQALGLGLQFLLWYDEGEERNRGNFPPRFSGRQFPNYSSELNVNALELEDSALYLCASSVQGTGGTQYFGPGTRLLVL.

This clone has just one count. At one of its ends the junction is not consistent with the germline gene, which may arise from a read error. The chain uses TRBV27 and TRBJ1-2; 7 nucleotides agree with TRBD1. The CDR3 loop spans 15 amino acids. Germline V lookup: CDR1 MNHEY, CDR2 SMNVEV (reference sequence). CDR3 in DNA: TGTGCCAGCAGTTCCCTACAGGGGACCGTTTGGAAGGTGGCCTTC. It translates to CASSSLQGTVWKVAF.

As concerns this clone: One end of the junction varies from germline; a read error may be responsible. The chain uses TRBV5-4 and TRBJ2-2, with TRBD1 matching 9 bases. Germline CDR1 SGHNT, CDR2 YYREEE (reference sequence). The CDR3 runs 15 residues. CDR3: CASSLGTGRTGELFF. The CDR3 region has the DNA TGTGCCAGCAGTTTGGGGACAGGGCGAACCGGGGAGCTGTTTTTT.

The V call is TRBV7-9, the J call TRBJ1-6; TRBD1 matches at 7 bases. The CDR3 covers 16 residues. Germline V gene lookup returns CDR1 SEHNR and CDR2 FQNEAQ (reference sequence). The V segment lost 1 base and the J segment 7 bases; nucleotides outside the gene matches: 7. CDR3 loop: CASSLGYRGRNSPLHF. CDR3 coding DNA: TGTGCCAGCAGCTTAGGCTACAGGGGTCGCAATTCACCCCTCCACTTT.

The chain uses TRBV28 and TRBJ2-7; TRBD2 matches at 8 bases. The germline CDR1 and CDR2 sequences are MDHEN and SYDVKM. The CDR3 runs 16 residues. Trimming cost V 6 bases and J 1 base; bases outside gene matches: 11. The CDR3 bases are TGTGCCAGCAGCAAAGGTGAGCGGGAGCGTTCCTACGAGCAGTACTTC. This encodes CASSKGERERSYEQYF.

Notes on this clone: Additional DNA sequences in this sample encode the identical CDR3. The V gene is TRBV7-9, the J gene TRBJ1-1; 9 nucleotides line up with TRBD1. J lost 8 bases, V lost 3 bases, and 1 base had no gene match. There are 12 residues in the CDR3. Germline CDR1 and CDR2: SEHNR and FQNEAQ (reference sequence). The CDR3 protein is CASSLGTGEAFF. As DNA, the CDR3 is TGTGCCAGCAGCTTGGGGACAGGGGAAGCTTTCTTT.

V gene TRBV7-9 combines with J gene TRBJ2-2; 7 bases line up with TRBD1. J lost 6 bases, V lost 5 bases, and 6 bases had no gene match. Germline CDR1 SEHNR, CDR2 FQNEAQ (reference sequence). The CDR3 has 14 residues. This CDR3 reads CASSVTGSPGELFF. Written as DNA, the CDR3 is TGTGCCAGCAGCGTGACAGGGTCCCCCGGGGAGCTGTTTTTT.

The genes are TRBV27 and TRBJ2-2, with TRBD2 identical over 9 bases. Looked up from germline, CDR1 is MNHEY and CDR2 is SMNVEV (reference sequence). The CDR3 covers 15 residues. J lost 2 bases, V lost 6 bases, and 4 bases had no gene match. CDR3 nucleotide sequence: TGTGCCAGCAGCGGACTAGCGCACAACACCGGGGAGCTGTTTTTT. Its translation is CASSGLAHNTGELFF.

The chain is built from TRBV18 and TRBJ2-2, with TRBD1 matching over 12 bases. This CDR3 is built from 16 residues. The J segment lost 4 bases and the V segment lost 3 bases, leaving 3 bases of the junction unmatched. Germline CDR1 reads KGHSH; CDR2 reads LQKENI. Here the CDR3 reads CASSPGQGAGTGELFF. The CDR3 DNA sequence: TGTGCCAGCTCACCGGGACAGGGGGCTGGCACCGGGGAGCTGTTTTTT. The whole variable domain, remainder taken from reference TRBV18 and TRBJ2-2, is NAGVMQNPRHLVRRRGQEARLRCSPMKGHSHVYWYRQLPEEGLKFMVYLQKENIIDESGMPKERFSAEFPKEGPSILRIQQVVRGDSAAYFCASSPGQGAGTGELFFGEGSRLTVL.